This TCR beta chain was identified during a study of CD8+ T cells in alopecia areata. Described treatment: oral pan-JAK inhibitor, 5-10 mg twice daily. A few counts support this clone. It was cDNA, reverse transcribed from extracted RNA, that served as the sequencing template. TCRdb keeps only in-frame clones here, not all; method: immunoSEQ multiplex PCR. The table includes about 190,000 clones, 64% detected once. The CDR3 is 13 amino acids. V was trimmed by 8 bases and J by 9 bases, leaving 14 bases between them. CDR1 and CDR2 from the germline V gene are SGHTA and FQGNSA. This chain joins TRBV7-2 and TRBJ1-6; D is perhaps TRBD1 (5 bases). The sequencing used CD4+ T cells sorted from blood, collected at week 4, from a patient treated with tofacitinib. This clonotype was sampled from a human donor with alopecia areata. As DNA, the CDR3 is TGTGCCAGCCGGGACTCCTGGGGTTCACCCCTCCACTTT. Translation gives CASRDSWGSPLHF.